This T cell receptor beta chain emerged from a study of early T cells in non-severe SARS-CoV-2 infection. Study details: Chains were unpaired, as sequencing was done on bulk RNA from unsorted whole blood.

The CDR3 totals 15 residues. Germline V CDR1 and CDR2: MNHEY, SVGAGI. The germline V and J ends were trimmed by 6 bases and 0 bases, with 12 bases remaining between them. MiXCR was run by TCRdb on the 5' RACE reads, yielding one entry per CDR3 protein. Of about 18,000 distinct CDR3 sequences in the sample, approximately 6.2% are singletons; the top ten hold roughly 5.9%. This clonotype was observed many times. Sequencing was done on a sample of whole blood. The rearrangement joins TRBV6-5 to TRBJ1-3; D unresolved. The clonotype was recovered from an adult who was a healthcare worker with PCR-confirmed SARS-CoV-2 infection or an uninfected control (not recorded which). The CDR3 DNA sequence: TGTGCCAGCAGCCTTTCCCTCACCTCTGGAAACACCATATATTTT. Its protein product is CASSLSLTSGNTIYF.